One and the same sample provided the 27 T cell receptor beta chains below, sequenced in a study of T cell repertoires in cytomegalovirus infection. TCRdb re-analysed the reads in MiXCR, keeping a single row per CDR3 protein. The sample includes approximately 140,000 distinct CDR3 sequences, roughly a quarter seen only once; the top ten take roughly 35%. Their antigen targets remain unknown. The sample consisted of PBMCs, sequenced either directly or after in vitro stimulation (not recorded which). The source is a human donor in good health (CMV status not recorded). Some clones in this sample may be carry-over from other donors' samples.

The V and J genes are TRBV6-2 or TRBV6-3 and TRBJ2-1; 9 nucleotides match TRBD2. The germline V gene has CDR1 MNHEY and CDR2 SVGEGT. V gave up 2 bases and J gave up 8 bases; unmatched junction bases: 10. This CDR3 has 16 residues. In DNA, the CDR3 is TGTGCCAGCAGTTACGGCGTTAGCGGGAGTTGGCATGAGCAGTTCTTC. Its translation: CASSYGVSGSWHEQFF.

This clonotype was recorded at least ten times. The chain uses TRBV7-6 and TRBJ2-2; D is uncertain. Germline V gene lookup returns CDR1 SGHVS and CDR2 FNYEAQ. V was clipped by 5 bases and J by 7 bases, with 17 bases between them. This CDR3 is built from 15 residues. CDR3 coding DNA: TGTGCCAGCAGCCAGTACTCAACCAGTTTCGGGGAGCTGTTTTTT. Its protein is CASSQYSTSFGELFF. Based on the CDR3 plus reference TRBV7-6 and TRBJ2-2, the full variable domain is GAGVSQSPRYKVTKRGQDVALRCDPISGHVSLYWYRQALGQGPEFLTYFNYEAQQDKSGLPNDRFSAERPEGSISTLTIQRTEQRDSAMYRCASSQYSTSFGELFFGEGSRLTVL.

This clonotype showed up just once. With a much larger clone just one base away, this may be a read error. The chain employs TRBV12-3 or TRBV12-4 and TRBJ1-1; D unclear. V was cut by 1 base and J by 0 bases, with 9 bases left in between. CDR3 length: 15 amino acids. The CDR3 is CASSLVAGMNTEAFF. The CDR3 coding sequence is TGTGCCAGCAGTTTAGTTGCGGGAATGAACACTGAAGCTTTCTTT.

This rearrangement joins TRBV30 to TRBJ1-1; D is ambiguous. V was shortened by 7 bases and J by 2 bases, with 17 bases between the two germline ends. Germline-derived CDR1 and CDR2 are GTSNPN and SVGIG (reference sequence). The CDR3 is made up of 14 amino acids. CDR3 nucleotides: TGTGCCTCGACTGGGTCGGTTCTCAACACTGAAGCTTTCTTT. Residues: CASTGSVLNTEAFF.

This rearrangement joins TRBV20-1 to TRBJ2-5, with unresolved D. The CDR3 is 11 amino acids. The V end lost 1 base, the J end lost 4 bases, and 4 bases lay between the germline ends. CDR1 and CDR2 from the germline V gene are DFQATT and SNEGSKA (reference sequence). The CDR3 spells CSARAGETQYF. In DNA, the CDR3 is TGCAGTGCTAGAGCGGGAGAGACCCAGTACTTC.

Ten or more counts support this clonotype. This chain uses TRBV20-1 with TRBJ1-5, with D tentatively TRBD1 (6 bases). V was pared by 3 bases and J by 3 bases, with 15 bases between. This CDR3 spans 15 amino acids. CDR1 is DFQATT, CDR2 SNEGSKA, per germline (reference sequence). The CDR3 DNA reads as TGCAGTGCTAGGAGGGGGGACAACTACAATCAGCCCCAGCATTTT. Amino acid sequence: CSARRGDNYNQPQHF.

This clonotype was seen more than once but under ten times. The rearrangement joins TRBV10-3 to TRBJ2-2; tentatively, D is TRBD1 (5 bases). V lost 8 bases to trimming and J lost 2 bases, with 9 bases between them. From germline, CDR1 is ENHRY and CDR2 SYGVKD. CDR3 length: 13 amino acids. CDR3 amino acids: CAIGQQNTGELFF. CDR3 nucleotide sequence: TGTGCCATCGGACAACAAAACACCGGGGAGCTGTTTTTT.

This clonotype was observed a few times. V and J are TRBV24-1 and TRBJ2-1, with 7 bases fitting TRBD2. This CDR3 is built from 14 residues. V shed 5 bases and J 4 bases; nucleotides not matched to a gene: 4. Germline V gene sequence: CDR1 KGHDR, CDR2 SFDVKD. In DNA, the CDR3 is TGTGCCACCAGTGGTGCCGGGAGGTACAATGAGCAGTTCTTC. Translated: CATSGAGRYNEQFF.

The chain has TRBV12-3 or TRBV12-4 and TRBJ2-7; D ambiguous. V shed 1 base and J shed 6 bases, with 7 bases lying between them. CDR3 length equals 12 residues. In DNA, the CDR3 is TGTGCCAGCAGTTTAGACTCTCTCGAGCAGTACGTC. Amino acid sequence: CASSLDSLEQYV.

This rearrangement joins TRBV4-1 to TRBJ1-1; 7 nucleotides line up with TRBD1. Germline assignment: CDR1 MGHRA and CDR2 YSYEKL. There are 15 residues in the CDR3. After removal of 3 bases from V and 4 bases from J, the junction contained 8 bases not matched to a gene. Here the CDR3 reads CASSHRDREGTEAFF. In DNA, the CDR3 is TGCGCCAGCAGCCATCGAGACAGGGAAGGCACTGAAGCTTTCTTT.

J is TRBJ1-1 and V is TRBV27, with D hard to call. The length of the CDR3 is 13 residues. Germline lookup yields CDR1 MNHEY and CDR2 SMNVEV (reference sequence). The germline V and J ends were trimmed by 0 bases and 4 bases, with 6 bases remaining between them. CDR3 sequence reads: CASSLSGRTEAFF. The CDR3 DNA is TGTGCCAGCAGTTTATCCGGGCGCACTGAAGCTTTCTTT.

There are a few counts of this clonotype. V and J are TRBV12-3 or TRBV12-4 and TRBJ1-5; weak D call: TRBD1 (5 bases). V lost 1 base and J lost 5, with 9 bases in between. The CDR3 runs 14 residues. The CDR3 spells CASSLDGTDQPQHF. Written as DNA, the CDR3 is TGTGCCAGCAGTTTAGATGGGACGGATCAGCCCCAGCATTTT.

This clonotype was counted at least ten times. This sequence joins TRBV11-2 and TRBJ2-4, with 7 bases aligning to TRBD1. The CDR3 contains 16 residues. The V gene's germline CDR1 is SGHAT and CDR2 FQNNGV. The ends lost 5 bases at V and 0 bases at J; junction bases unmatched: 7. Here the CDR3 DNA reads TGTGCCAGCAGCCCAGGACAGGTTCTAGCCAAAAACATTCAGTACTTC. Translating it yields CASSPGQVLAKNIQYF.

This clonotype showed up many times. The V gene is TRBV11-3, the J gene TRBJ2-3; 11 bases match TRBD1. Germline values: CDR1 SGHNT, CDR2 YENEEA. The CDR3 is 16 amino acids. The V gene end was trimmed by 1 base and the J gene end by 4 bases; junction bases not matched to a gene: 4. CDR3 amino acids: CASSLAPGQGADTQYF. CDR3 in DNA: TGTGCCAGCAGCTTAGCTCCGGGACAGGGGGCAGATACGCAGTATTTT.

The chain links TRBV7-2 to TRBJ2-2; a weak D match, TRBD2 (6 bases). CDR3 length: 18 amino acids. The V and J ends lost 3 bases and 0 bases respectively, with 17 bases between them. Germline V gene lookup returns CDR1 SGHTA and CDR2 FQGNSA. CDR3 loop: CASSFFGAGFANTGELFF. CDR3 bases: TGTGCCAGCAGCTTTTTTGGTGCGGGATTTGCGAACACCGGGGAGCTGTTTTTT.

In this sample, this clonotype turned up a few times. The J gene is TRBJ2-3, the V gene TRBV7-3, with TRBD2 identical over 10 bases. Per germline, CDR1 SGHTA and CDR2 FQGTGA. The CDR3 runs to 17 residues. With 7 bases clipped from V and 2 bases from J, the junction kept 12 bases outside the gene matches. CDR3 sequence reads: CASTGLAEGGSTDTQYF. The CDR3 nucleotides are TGTGCCAGCACCGGACTAGCGGAGGGGGGGTCCACAGATACGCAGTATTTT.

The J gene is TRBJ1-1, the V gene TRBV4-3; D not certain. The CDR3 is 13 amino acids. Germline V lookup: CDR1 LGHNA, CDR2 YSLEER. V gave up 5 bases and J gave up 1 base, with 8 bases separating them. The CDR3 protein is CASSDTGNTEAFF. The CDR3 DNA reads as TGCGCCAGCAGCGATACCGGGAACACTGAAGCTTTCTTT.

This clonotype was found a few times. The chain joins TRBV19 to TRBJ2-1, with 9 bases identical to TRBD2. CDR3 length equals 16 residues. The trim removed 4 bases at V and 0 bases at J, leaving 4 bases unmatched. Germline assignment: CDR1 LNHDA and CDR2 SQIVND (reference sequence). CDR3: CASSRAGGSSYNEQFF. DNA of the CDR3: TGTGCCAGTAGTAGGGCGGGAGGGAGCTCCTACAATGAGCAGTTCTTC.

The gene calls are TRBV11-2 and TRBJ2-3; D perhaps matches TRBD2 (6 bases). Trimming pared 5 bases from V and 2 bases from J, leaving 11 bases between. Germline V gives CDR1 SGHAT, CDR2 FQNNGV. This CDR3 has 14 residues. Written as DNA, the CDR3 is TGTGCCAGCAGCGCGGGAATCATCACAGATACGCAGTATTTT. Translating it yields CASSAGIITDTQYF.

The table lists this clonotype with a few counts. The chain has TRBV11-2 and TRBJ1-3; D not certain. V was shortened by 5 bases and J by 0 bases, with 14 bases between the two germline ends. The V gene's germline CDR1 is SGHAT and CDR2 FQNNGV. The CDR3 totals 16 residues. CDR3 amino acids: CASSLNGGFSGNTIYF. CDR3 sequence (DNA): TGTGCCAGCAGCCTGAACGGCGGATTCTCTGGAAACACCATATATTTT. The full variable domain, rest sourced from reference TRBV11-2 and TRBJ1-3, is EAGVAQSPRYKIIEKRQSVAFWCNPISGHATLYWYQQILGQGPKLLIQFQNNGVVDDSQLPKDRFSAERLKGVDSTLKIQPAKLEDSAVYLCASSLNGGFSGNTIYFGEGSWLTVV.

The chain carries TRBV4-1 and TRBJ1-6, with 7 bases fitting TRBD1. Germline loops: CDR1 MGHRA, CDR2 YSYEKL. The J segment lost 8 bases and the V segment lost 2 bases, leaving 6 bases of the junction unmatched. CDR3 length equals 15 residues. The CDR3: CASSQPRDRYSPLHF. CDR3 DNA: TGCGCCAGCAGCCAACCCCGGGACAGATATTCACCCCTCCACTTT.

The chain couples TRBV7-6 to TRBJ2-7, with unresolved D. V lost 5 bases and J lost 0, with 14 bases in between. The V gene's germline CDR1 is SGHVS and CDR2 FNYEAQ. The CDR3 is 15 residues long. The CDR3 DNA is TGTGCCAGCAGCACGAGGAAGGCCTCCTCCTACGAGCAGTACGTC. Protein: CASSTRKASSYEQYV.

The rearrangement links TRBV7-3 to TRBJ1-2; D ambiguous. V was pared by 5 bases and J by 0 bases, with 7 bases between. CDR1 and CDR2 (germline): SGHTA, FQGTGA. CDR3 length equals 13 residues. CDR3 DNA sequence: TGTGCCAGCAGCCACGACTCTAACTATGGCTACACCTTC. Translated: CASSHDSNYGYTF.

The table lists this clonotype with a few counts. This chain joins TRBV12-3 or TRBV12-4 and TRBJ2-1, with D perhaps TRBD1 (6 bases). Trimming shortened V by 7 bases and J by 7 bases, and 20 bases separated the two germline ends. The CDR3 extends over 15 amino acids. The CDR3 bases are TGTGCCAGCATGCCCGGGCCGGCAGGGGAGAATGAGCAGTTCTTC. Its protein is CASMPGPAGENEQFF.

This clonotype came up a few times. The chain recombines TRBV15 with TRBJ1-1; no clear D. CDR1 LNHNV and CDR2 YYDKDF come from the germline V gene (reference sequence). Trimming removed 2 bases from V and 1 base from J, with 11 bases in between. The CDR3 totals 15 residues. CDR3 DNA sequence: TGTGCCACCAGCAGACAGGACCCGGGGAACACTGAAGCTTTCTTT. Translated: CATSRQDPGNTEAFF.

The table lists this clonotype with a few counts. The rearrangement links TRBV6-5 to TRBJ2-1; the D is unclear. CDR1 is MNHEY and CDR2 is SVGAGI in the germline V gene. The V end lost 7 bases, the J end lost 7 bases, and 20 bases lay between the germline ends. The CDR3 runs 15 residues. The CDR3, as DNA: TGTGCCAGCATCACGGTCCTCGCCGGAAAGAATGAGCAGTTCTTC. Encoded protein: CASITVLAGKNEQFF.

This clonotype was observed a handful of times. The chain links TRBV20-1 to TRBJ1-2; D ambiguous. CDR1 is DFQATT and CDR2 is SNEGSKA in the germline V gene (reference sequence). This CDR3 is 12 amino acids long. V lost 4 bases to trimming and J lost 3 bases, with 9 bases between them. CDR3 in amino acids: CSATSNYYGYTF. The CDR3, as DNA: TGCAGTGCTACGTCGAACTACTATGGCTACACCTTC.